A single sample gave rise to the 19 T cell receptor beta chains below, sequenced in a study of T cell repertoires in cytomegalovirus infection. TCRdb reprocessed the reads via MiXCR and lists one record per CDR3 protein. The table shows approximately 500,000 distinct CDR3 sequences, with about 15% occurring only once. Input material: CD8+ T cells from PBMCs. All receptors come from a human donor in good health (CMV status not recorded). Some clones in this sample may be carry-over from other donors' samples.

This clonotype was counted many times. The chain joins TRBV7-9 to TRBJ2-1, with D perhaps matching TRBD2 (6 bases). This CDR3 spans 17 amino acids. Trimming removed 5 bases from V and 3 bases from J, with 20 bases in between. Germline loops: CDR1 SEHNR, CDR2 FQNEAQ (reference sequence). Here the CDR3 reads CASSGVAGTEYYNEQFF. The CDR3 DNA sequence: TGTGCCAGCAGCGGGGTGGCCGGGACTGAGTACTACAATGAGCAGTTCTTC.

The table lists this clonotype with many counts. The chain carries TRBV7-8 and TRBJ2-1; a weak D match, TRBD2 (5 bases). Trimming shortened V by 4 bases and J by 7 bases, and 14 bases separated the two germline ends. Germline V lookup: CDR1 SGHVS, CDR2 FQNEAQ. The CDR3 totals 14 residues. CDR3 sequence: CASSSGGPTNEQFF. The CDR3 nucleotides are TGTGCCAGCAGCTCAGGCGGGCCGACGAATGAGCAGTTCTTC.

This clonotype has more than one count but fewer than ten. DNA for the CDR3: TGTGCCAGCAGCCCTAGGGTGGTCCTTGGGGCCGGGGAGCTGTTTTTT. This encodes CASSPRVVLGAGELFF. V is TRBV7-9 and J is TRBJ2-2; D is unclear. Deletions cut 5 bases from V and 6 bases from J, with 19 bases between. The CDR3 is made up of 16 amino acids. Germline assignment: CDR1 SEHNR and CDR2 FQNEAQ (reference sequence).

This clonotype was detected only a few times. The CDR3 loop is CASSYSRDRGMEGYTF. CDR3 coding DNA: TGTGCCAGCAGTTACTCGAGGGACAGGGGAATGGAGGGCTACACCTTC. This rearrangement joins TRBV6-2 or TRBV6-3 to TRBJ1-2, with 10 bases that match TRBD1. This CDR3 is 16 amino acids long. CDR1 and CDR2 from the germline V gene are MNHEY and SVGEGT. V lost 0 bases to trimming and J lost 8 bases; unmatched junction nucleotides: 9.

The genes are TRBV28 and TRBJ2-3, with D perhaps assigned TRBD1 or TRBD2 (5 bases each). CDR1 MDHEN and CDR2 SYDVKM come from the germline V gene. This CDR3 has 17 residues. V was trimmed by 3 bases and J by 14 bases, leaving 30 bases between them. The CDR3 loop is CASSFSASGRDTDTTYF. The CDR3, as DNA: TGTGCCAGCAGTTTCTCCGCCTCGGGACGAGACACAGATACGACGTATTTT.

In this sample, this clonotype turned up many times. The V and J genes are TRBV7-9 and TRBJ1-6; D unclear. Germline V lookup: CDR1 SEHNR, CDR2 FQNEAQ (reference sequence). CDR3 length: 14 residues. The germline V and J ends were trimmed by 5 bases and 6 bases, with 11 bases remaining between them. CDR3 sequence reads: CASSNTGSNSPLHF. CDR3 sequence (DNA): TGTGCCAGCAGCAATACGGGATCTAATTCACCCCTCCACTTT.

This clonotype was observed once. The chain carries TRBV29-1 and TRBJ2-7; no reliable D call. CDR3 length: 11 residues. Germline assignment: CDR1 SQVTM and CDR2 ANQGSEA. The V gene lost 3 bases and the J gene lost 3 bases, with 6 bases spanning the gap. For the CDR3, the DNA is TGCAGCGTTGATTCCGGCTACGAGCAGTACTTC. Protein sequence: CSVDSGYEQYF.

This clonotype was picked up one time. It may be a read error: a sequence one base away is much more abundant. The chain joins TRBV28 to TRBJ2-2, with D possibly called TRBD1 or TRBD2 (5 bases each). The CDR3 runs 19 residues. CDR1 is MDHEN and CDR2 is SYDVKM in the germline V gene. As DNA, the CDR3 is TGTGCCAGCACAGGGTCTCGCCTCGGATTCCTTCAGAACACCGGGGAGCTGTTATTT. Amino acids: CASTGSRLGFLQNTGELLF.

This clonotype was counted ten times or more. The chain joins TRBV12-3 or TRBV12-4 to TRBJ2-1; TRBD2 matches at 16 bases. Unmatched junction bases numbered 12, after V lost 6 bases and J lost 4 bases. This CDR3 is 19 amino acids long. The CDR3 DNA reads TGTGCCAGCAGCTGGGGACTAGCGGGAGGGCGGATGGATTACAATGAGCAGTTCTTC. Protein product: CASSWGLAGGRMDYNEQFF.

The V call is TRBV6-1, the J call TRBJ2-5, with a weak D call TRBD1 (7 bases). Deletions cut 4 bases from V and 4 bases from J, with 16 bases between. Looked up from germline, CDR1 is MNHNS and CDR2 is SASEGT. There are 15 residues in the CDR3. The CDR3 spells CASSGSTGTGETQYF. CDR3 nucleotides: TGTGCCAGCAGTGGGTCGACAGGGACTGGAGAGACCCAGTACTTC.

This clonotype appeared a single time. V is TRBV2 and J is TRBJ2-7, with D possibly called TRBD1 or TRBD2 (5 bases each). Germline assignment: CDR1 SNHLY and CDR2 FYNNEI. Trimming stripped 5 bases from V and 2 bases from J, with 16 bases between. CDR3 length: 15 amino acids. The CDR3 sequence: CASSPLEGRTYEQYF. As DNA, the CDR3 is TGTGCCAGCAGTCCACTAGAGGGGCGGACCTACGAGCAGTACTTC.

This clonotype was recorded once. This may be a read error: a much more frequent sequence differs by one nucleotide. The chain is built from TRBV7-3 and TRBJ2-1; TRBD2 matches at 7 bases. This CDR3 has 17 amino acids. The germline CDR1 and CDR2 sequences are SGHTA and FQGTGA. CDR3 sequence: CANSAPLAGASYNEQFF. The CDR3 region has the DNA TGTGCCAACAGCGCCCCCCTTGCGGGAGCATCCTACAATGAGCAGTTCTTC.

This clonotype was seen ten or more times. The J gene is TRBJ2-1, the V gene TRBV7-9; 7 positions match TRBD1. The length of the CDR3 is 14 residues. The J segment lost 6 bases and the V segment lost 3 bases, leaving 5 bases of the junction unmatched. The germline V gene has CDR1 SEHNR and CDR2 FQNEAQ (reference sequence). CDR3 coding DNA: TGTGCCAGCAGCTTGACAGGGACGGGCAATGAGCAGTTCTTC. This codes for CASSLTGTGNEQFF.

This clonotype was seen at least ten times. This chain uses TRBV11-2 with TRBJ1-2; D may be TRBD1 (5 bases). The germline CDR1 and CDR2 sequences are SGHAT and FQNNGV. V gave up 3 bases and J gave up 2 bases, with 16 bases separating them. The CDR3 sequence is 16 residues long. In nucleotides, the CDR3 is TGTGCCAGCAGCTTGGGTGGTGGGGGAACCAACTATGGCTACACCTTC. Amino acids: CASSLGGGGTNYGYTF.

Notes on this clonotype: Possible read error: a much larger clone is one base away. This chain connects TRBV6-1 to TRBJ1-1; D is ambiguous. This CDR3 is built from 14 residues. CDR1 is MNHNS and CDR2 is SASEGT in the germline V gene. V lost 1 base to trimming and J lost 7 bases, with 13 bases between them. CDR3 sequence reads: CASSEEGRWNEAFF. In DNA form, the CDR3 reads TGTGCCAGCAGTGAAGAGGGAAGGTGGAATGAAGCTTTCTTT.

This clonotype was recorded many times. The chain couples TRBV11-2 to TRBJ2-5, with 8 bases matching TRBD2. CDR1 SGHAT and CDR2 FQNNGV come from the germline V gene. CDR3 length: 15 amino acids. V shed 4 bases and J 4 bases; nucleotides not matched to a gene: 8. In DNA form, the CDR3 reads TGTGCCAGCAGCTCCCGGGGGGGCCTACGAGAGACCCAGTACTTC. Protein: CASSSRGGLRETQYF.

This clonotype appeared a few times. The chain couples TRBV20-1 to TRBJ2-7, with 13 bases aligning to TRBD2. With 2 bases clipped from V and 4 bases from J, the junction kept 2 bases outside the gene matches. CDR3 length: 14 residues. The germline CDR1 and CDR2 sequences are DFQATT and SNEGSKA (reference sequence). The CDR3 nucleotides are TGCAGTGCTAGACGGGGACTAGCGGGGTACGAGCAGTACTTC. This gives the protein CSARRGLAGYEQYF.

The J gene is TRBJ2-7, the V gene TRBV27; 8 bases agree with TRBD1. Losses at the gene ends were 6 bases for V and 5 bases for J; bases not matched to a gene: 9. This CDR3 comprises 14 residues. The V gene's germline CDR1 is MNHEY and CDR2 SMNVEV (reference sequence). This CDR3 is CASSPRTGIHEQYF. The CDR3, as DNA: TGTGCCAGCAGCCCTAGGACAGGGATTCACGAGCAGTACTTC.

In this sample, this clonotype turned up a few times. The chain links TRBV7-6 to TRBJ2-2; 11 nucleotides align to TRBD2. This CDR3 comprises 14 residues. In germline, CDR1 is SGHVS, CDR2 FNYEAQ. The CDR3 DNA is TGTGCTACCTCCTCTAGCGGGAGGTCCGGGGAGCTGTTTTTT. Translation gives CATSSSGRSGELFF.